The clone carrying this TCR beta chain showed up many times. What it recognizes is unknown. The CDR3 loop spans 15 amino acids. With 6 bases clipped from V and 0 bases from J, the junction kept 8 bases outside the gene matches. Germline CDR1 and CDR2: SGHTA and FQGNSA. The sequenced template was cDNA made from the entire isolated RNA. Naive, central memory and regulatory T cell samples averaged about 3.6 million immunoSEQ reads each. Here immunoSEQ multiplex PCR was the method, and the copy in TCRdb shows in-frame clones only, minus some. The sample includes some 350,000 clones, around 10% of them seen just once. This sample is drawn from a study of beta chain features in type 1 diabetes. CD4+ cells of the naive, central memory, regulatory and stem cell-like memory types were sorted via CD45RO/CCR7/CD25/CD127/CD95/CD27. Overall study findings and caveats: PCR might favor shorter templates, equally in patients and controls. Moderate but significant shortening of TCRB CDR3s was recorded in all four CD4+ subsets from Type 1 diabetes patients.

J is TRBJ2-7 and V is TRBV7-2; 7 nucleotides agree with TRBD2. This TCR derives from a man aged 25-40 years with type 1 diabetes. The sequencing input was central memory CD4+ T cells from blood. CDR3: CASSLAAPSSYEQYF. CDR3 in DNA: TGTGCCAGCAGTCTAGCGGCCCCCAGCTCCTACGAGCAGTACTTC. Variable domain in full (rest from reference TRBV7-2 and TRBJ2-7): GAGVSQSPSNKVTEKGKDVELRCDPISGHTALYWYRQSLGQGLEFLIYFQGNSAPDKSGLPSDRFSAERTGGSVSTLTIQRTQQEDSAVYLCASSLAAPSSYEQYFGPGTRLTVT.